This T cell receptor beta chain originates from a study of response to subunit inactivated influenza vaccine. General study findings and limits: A suggestion made by the authors is that each seasonal influenza vaccination recruits few new T cells.

The trim removed 1 base at V and 1 base at J, leaving 0 bases unmatched. The germline V gene encodes CDR1 DFQATT and CDR2 SNEGSKA (reference sequence). CDR3 length: 13 residues. This clonotype was seen ten or more times. The antigen is undetermined. TCRdb reprocessed the RT-PCR reads with MiXCR, giving one entry per CDR3 protein. Of about 190,000 distinct CDR3 sequences in the sample, around 14% were seen once. The material was CD8+ T cells sorted from PBMCs, obtained less than 6 days after vaccination. This sequence originates from a man aged 45 to 65 who received an inactivated influenza vaccine. J is TRBJ2-7 and V is TRBV20-1; 8 bases agree with TRBD1. The chain's CDR3 is CSARGTGSYEQYF. The CDR3 nucleotides read TGCAGTGCTAGAGGGACAGGGTCCTACGAGCAGTACTTC.